The rows below give T cell receptor beta chains drawn from one sample of a study of cytomegalovirus exposure and HLA in healthy donors. TCRdb's copy holds only in-frame clones and misses some; the assay was immunoSEQ multiplex PCR. The table lists 80,000 to 130,000 clones, 60% to 80% of them singletons, with approximately 4.3% in the top ten. Sequencing was carried out using PBMCs. The receptors shown here come from a woman aged 18-29 years in good health and CMV-seropositive. CDR3s include the opening cysteine and the closing phenylalanine or tryptophan. The D gene is left open where the match is weak. Clone size is not always given. Where it is, it says once, few, many or a class for expanded clones.

j_gene | d_gene | v_gene | len | abundance | CDR3nt | CDR3aa
TRBJ1-3 | - | TRBV28 | 15 | - | TGTGCCAGCAGTTTATTGGCAGGGACTGGAAACACCATATATTTT | CASSLLAGTGNTIYF
TRBJ2-2 | - | TRBV10-3 | 18 | - | TGTGCCATCAGTGAGGGAAAAGCGGACAGTTCGAACACCGGGGAGCTGTTTTTT | CAISEGKADSSNTGELFF
TRBJ2-7 | TRBD1 | TRBV29-1 | 14 | - | TGCAGCGTTGAAGCGATACAGGGGGTCGGCGAGCAGTACTTC | CSVEAIQGVGEQYF
TRBJ1-2 | - | TRBV13 | 14 | - | TGTGCCAGCAGCAAAAACGGACAGCTCTATGGCTACACCTTC | CASSKNGQLYGYTF
TRBJ1-2 | - | TRBV5-1 | 14 | - | TGCGCCAGCAGCGCCATGGAGGGCCTTGGCGGCTACACCTTC | CASSAMEGLGGYTF
TRBJ2-1 | - | TRBV4-3 | 15 | - | TGCGCCAGCAGCCAAGGATCTAGCTCCTACAATGAGCAGTTCTTC | CASSQGSSSYNEQFF
TRBJ2-1 | - | TRBV6-4 | 15 | few | TGTGCCAGCAGTGACAAAGAGGGCTCCTACAATGAGCAGTTCTTC | CASSDKEGSYNEQFF
TRBJ2-3 | - | TRBV10-3 | 14 | once | TGTGCCATCAGTGGGACAGCCGGACCAGATACGCAGTATTTT | CAISGTAGPDTQYF
TRBJ1-2 | TRBD1 | TRBV5-4 | 15 | - | TGTGCCAGCAGCTGGGCCAGCGGACAGGGGGTTGGCTACACCTTC | CASSWASGQGVGYTF
TRBJ2-2 | TRBD2 | TRBV9 | 17 | few | TGTGCCAGCAGCGCTACTAGCGGGAGGGCGATAACCGGGGAGCTGTTTTTT | CASSATSGRAITGELFF
TRBJ2-3 | - | TRBV28 | 15 | - | TGTGCCAGCAGTCCCCCGGAGCAGTACACAGATACGCAGTATTTT | CASSPPEQYTDTQYF
TRBJ1-4 | - | TRBV6-5 | 15 | - | TGTGCCAGCAGTTCCAAGAGTGCAACTAATGAAAAACTGTTTTTT | CASSSKSATNEKLFF
TRBJ1-4 | - | TRBV7-2 | 15 | - | TGTGCCAGCAGCTTGCACAGGGTAGGGTTAGAAAAACTGTTTTTT | CASSLHRVGLEKLFF
TRBJ1-5 | - | TRBV4-3 | 17 | - | TGCGCCAGCAGCCAAGGGCACGGATCCTTAAGCGATCAGCCCCAGCATTTT | CASSQGHGSLSDQPQHF
TRBJ2-5 | - | TRBV6-5 | 13 | - | TGTGCCAGCGCGCGAGCCCGGAGAGAGGCCCAGTACTTC | CASARARREAQYF
TRBJ1-5 | - | TRBV6-6 | 13 | - | TGTGCCAGCAGTTTTCAGAAGATCGAGCCCCAGCATTTT | CASSFQKIEPQHF
TRBJ2-1 | TRBD1 | TRBV5-1 | 16 | few | TGCGCCAGCAGCTTTACCGGGACAGACTCCTACAATGAGCAGTTCTTC | CASSFTGTDSYNEQFF